This T cell receptor (beta chain) was captured in a study of blood T cells in healthy people across ages. General study findings and limits: Both naive CD4+ cell counts and diversity were greater in long-lived donors than in aged donors. Unknown CMV status may confound age-related changes in expanded clones.

With 3 bases removed from V and 0 bases from J, the gap between germline ends came to 9 bases. Germline loops: CDR1 MNHNS, CDR2 SASEGT. The CDR3 extends over 14 amino acids. Using a J-beta primer mix together with a sample-barcoded 5' primer, a second PCR was run for about 7 to 12 cycles. Each cDNA molecule was tagged by a template-switch adaptor that had 12 random nucleotides. Each CDR3 protein is one row after TCRdb ran MiXCR on the 5' RACE reads. Altogether hundreds of thousands of distinct CDR3 sequences are present, approximately 40% being singletons, with the ten largest covering approximately 31%. Worth noting for this clonotype: Antigen specificity is unknown.

This TCR was sampled from a man aged 80 or over in good health. The source material was blood. The chain links TRBV6-1 to TRBJ2-7, with D maybe TRBD2 (6 bases). The CDR3 loop reads CASSEVGSSYEQYF. DNA for the CDR3: TGTGCCAGCAGTGAGGTCGGGAGCTCCTACGAGCAGTACTTC.